This T cell receptor beta chain was obtained from a study of control samples from healthy donors and cancer patients. Measured with immunoSEQ multiplex PCR; TCRdb has only the in-frame clones, and not every one. The table shows 170,000 or so clones, with roughly 93% occurring only once. The V and J ends lost 5 bases and 2 bases respectively, with 10 bases between them. The CDR3 is made up of 13 amino acids. Germline V gene lookup returns CDR1 SGHTA and CDR2 FQGNSA. This sequence joins TRBV7-2 and TRBJ2-7; D call uncertain. The source of this sequence is a man between 18 and 35 years old in good health. Sample: blood. CDR3 bases: TGTGCCAGCAGCGCTTACAGAGCCTACGAGCAGTACTTC. Residues: CASSAYRAYEQYF.